The entry that follows covers one T cell receptor beta chain sequence. Its antigen is unidentified. There were TCR beta CDR3 regions amplified from RNA transcripts. The HTBI primer set drove a first-round RT-PCR of the TCR CDR3. TCRdb re-analysed the multiplex PCR reads in MiXCR, keeping a single row per CDR3 protein. The sample holds about 350,000 distinct CDR3 sequences; approximately 14% are singletons and the top ten take roughly 35%. The sample comes from a study of T cells in Graves' hyperthyroidism and ophthalmopathy. Study results and caveats: Blood also contained most expanded thyroid clonotypes above 0.001.

Germline V CDR1 and CDR2: ENHRY, SYGVKD. CDR3 length: 15 residues. V trimming: 4 bases; J trimming: 4 bases; junction bases outside the gene matches: 4. Clinical symptoms, serum thyroxine, TRAb, thyroid ultrasound and orbital computed tomography established diagnosis. This clonotype was obtained from a middle-aged woman with Graves' ophthalmopathy. Material: blood. The V and J genes are TRBV10-3 and TRBJ1-3; 10 bases align to TRBD1. In DNA, the CDR3 is TGTGCCATCAGTGGGGGACAGGGGACCGGAAACACCATATATTTT. It encodes CAISGGQGTGNTIYF.